The 23 T cell receptor beta chains listed next were all sequenced from one sample in a study of regulatory T cells in long-lasting Graves disease. As for time point: newly diagnosed GD, antithyroid drugs for less than 3 months. PBMC-extracted RNA yielded the TCR library. Library construction for TCR beta used iRepertoire HTBI primers and Arm-PCR of CDR3 regions. TCRdb analysed the multiplex PCR reads with MiXCR anew, one entry per CDR3 protein. The table includes 350,000 to 500,000 distinct CDR3 sequences, about 15% detected once. Separately, the same data were catalogued under a study of T cells in Graves' hyperthyroidism and ophthalmopathy.

Here the sequenced sample was peripheral blood mononuclear cells (PBMCs), taken at new diagnosis, from a patient treated with antithyroid drugs. Receptors were obtained from a woman aged 45 to 65 with Graves disease.

This clonotype was seen repeatedly, ten times or more. This sequence joins TRBV7-6 and TRBJ2-3; D gene ambiguous. CDR1 is SGHVS and CDR2 is FNYEAQ in the germline V gene. This CDR3 has 13 amino acids. V was trimmed by 3 bases and J by 3 bases, leaving 7 bases between them. The CDR3 bases are TGTGCCAGCAGCTTTGAGTTGACAGATACGCAGTATTTT. It yields the protein CASSFELTDTQYF.

This clonotype came up a few times. The DNA of the CDR3 is TGTGCCAGCTCCCAAGAACAGGGCTCTGGAAACACCATATATTTT. Translation gives CASSQEQGSGNTIYF. The chain is built from TRBV18 and TRBJ1-3; weak D call: TRBD1 (6 bases). V was pared by 6 bases and J by 0 bases, with 12 bases between. Germline lookup yields CDR1 KGHSH and CDR2 LQKENI. CDR3 length: 15 amino acids.

This clonotype was picked up many times. V usage is TRBV18 and J usage is TRBJ2-7; 7 positions match TRBD1. The CDR3 is 14 amino acids. V lost 2 bases and J lost 2; bases outside the gene matches: 3. Germline V gives CDR1 KGHSH, CDR2 LQKENI. The CDR3 region has the DNA TGTGCCAGCTCACCAAGTGACAGGGCCTACGAGCAGTACTTC. Translating gives CASSPSDRAYEQYF.

This clonotype was observed at least ten times. The chain uses TRBV7-3 and TRBJ2-2; possible D gene TRBD2, 6 bases. Trimming left V 0 bases short and J 3 bases short, with 14 bases between. The CDR3 spans 17 residues. The V gene's germline CDR1 is SGHTA and CDR2 FQGTGA. CDR3 sequence: CASSLTRELADTGELFF. The DNA for the CDR3 is TGTGCCAGCAGCTTAACTAGGGAACTAGCAGACACCGGGGAGCTGTTTTTT.

This chain uses TRBV20-1 with TRBJ2-3; D gene unclear. V dropped 5 bases and J dropped 0 bases, with 6 bases sitting between them. Germline V gives CDR1 DFQATT, CDR2 SNEGSKA (reference sequence). The CDR3 length is 12 residues. In DNA form, the CDR3 reads TGCAGTGCTCCTAAGAGCACAGATACGCAGTATTTT. Translating gives CSAPKSTDTQYF.

For the CDR3, the DNA is TGTGCCAGCAGCTTAGGTTGGTCGGCCAGGGTGGGGAATGAGCAGTTCTTC. It translates to CASSLGWSARVGNEQFF. This sequence joins TRBV11-2 and TRBJ2-1; tentatively, D is TRBD1 (5 bases). Between the trimmed V and J ends, which lost 1 base and 7 bases, there was a span of 20 bases. CDR3 size: 17 residues. The germline gives CDR1 SGHAT, CDR2 FQNNGV.

This clonotype turned up a few times. The chain is built from TRBV7-6 and TRBJ2-2; possibly TRBD1 or TRBD2 for D (5 bases each). There are 14 residues in the CDR3. The germline CDR1 and CDR2 sequences are SGHVS and FNYEAQ. The ends were cut back, 1 base at V and 4 bases at J, with 7 bases in the middle. CDR3 residues: CASSLEGTTGELFF. The CDR3 DNA is TGTGCCAGCAGCTTAGAAGGGACCACCGGGGAGCTGTTTTTT. Looking up the rest from reference TRBV7-6 and TRBJ2-2 gives the full variable domain: GAGVSQSPRYKVTKRGQDVALRCDPISGHVSLYWYRQALGQGPEFLTYFNYEAQQDKSGLPNDRFSAERPEGSISTLTIQRTEQRDSAMYRCASSLEGTTGELFFGEGSRLTVL.

This clonotype was counted between two and nine times. This sequence joins TRBV7-8 and TRBJ2-3; 12 nucleotides match TRBD2. The germline V gene has CDR1 SGHVS and CDR2 FQNEAQ. The CDR3 is 18 residues long. Germline trimming cut 6 bases from V and 5 bases from J; bases unmatched to any gene: 15. The CDR3 nucleotides are TGTGCCAGCAGTTTTCTAGCGGGAGGGGAGGCGGGCGGAGATACGCAGTATTTT. The encoded protein is CASSFLAGGEAGGDTQYF.

This clonotype was detected a few times. The chain uses TRBV7-9 and TRBJ2-3; D possibly uses TRBD1 or TRBD2 (5 bases each). The germline V gene has CDR1 SEHNR and CDR2 FQNEAQ (reference sequence). The CDR3 totals 15 residues. V lost 5 bases and J 4 bases, leaving 16 bases between the germline ends. The CDR3 coding sequence is TGTGCCAGCAGCCAGGGACGCCCGGGTGCAGATACGCAGTATTTT. Translating it yields CASSQGRPGADTQYF.

This clonotype was seen many times. The rearrangement uses TRBV5-6 and TRBJ2-4, with D maybe TRBD1 (5 bases). The V gene's germline CDR1 is SGHDT and CDR2 YYEEEE. V lost 4 bases, J lost 12 bases, and 14 bases lay in between. This CDR3 comprises 12 residues. In DNA, the CDR3 is TGTGCCAGCAGCCCCCCGGCAGGGCCTCAGTACTTC. This translates into CASSPPAGPQYF.

This clonotype came up a few times. The rearrangement joins TRBV2 to TRBJ2-3, with TRBD1 identical over 8 bases. The ends lost 6 bases at V and 2 bases at J; junction bases unmatched: 4. CDR1 SNHLY and CDR2 FYNNEI come from the germline V gene. CDR3 size: 14 residues. CDR3 DNA: TGTGCCAGCAGCGGACAGGGCTCCACAGATACGCAGTATTTT. Translated: CASSGQGSTDTQYF.

This clonotype was detected ten times or more. V gene TRBV6-1 combines with J gene TRBJ2-7, with D unclear. V was pared by 3 bases and J by 4 bases, with 10 bases between. Germline V gene sequence: CDR1 MNHNS, CDR2 SASEGT. CDR3 size: 13 residues. The CDR3 region has the DNA TGTGCCAGCAGTGACTGGGATCCATACGAGCAGTACTTC. It codes for CASSDWDPYEQYF.

This clonotype was recorded at least ten times. The chain uses TRBV2 and TRBJ1-1; D may be TRBD1 (5 bases). Deletions cut 6 bases from V and 0 bases from J, with 11 bases between. The CDR3 spans 14 residues. Per the germline V gene, CDR1 is SNHLY and CDR2 is FYNNEI. The CDR3 bases are TGTGCCAGCAGCGTGGGGGTGATGAACACTGAAGCTTTCTTT. It encodes CASSVGVMNTEAFF.

This clonotype was counted many times. The rearrangement uses TRBV6-2 or TRBV6-3 and TRBJ2-7, with 7 positions matching TRBD1. The trim removed 6 bases at V and 1 base at J, leaving 15 bases unmatched. This CDR3 has 17 residues. CDR1 and CDR2 (germline): MNHEY, SVGEGT. The CDR3 here is CASRQATTGVFSYEQYF. In DNA, the CDR3 is TGTGCCAGCAGACAAGCAACTACAGGGGTTTTTTCCTACGAGCAGTACTTC.

This sequence joins TRBV5-6 and TRBJ2-1; 12 nucleotides line up with TRBD2. The germline V gene has CDR1 SGHDT and CDR2 YYEEEE. CDR3 length: 18 amino acids. V lost 0 bases to trimming and J lost 4 bases; unmatched junction nucleotides: 8. Written as DNA, the CDR3 is TGTGCCAGCAGCTTGGCCGCACGTGGGACTAGCGGGTACAATGAGCAGTTCTTC. Its protein is CASSLAARGTSGYNEQFF.

The sample holds many counts of this clonotype. The chain recombines TRBV6-5 with TRBJ1-1; D gene uncertain. The V gene's germline CDR1 is MNHEY and CDR2 SVGAGI. The length of the CDR3 is 13 residues. V lost 3 bases, J lost 0 bases, and 5 bases lay in between. The CDR3 is CASSYQVNTEAFF. The CDR3 DNA reads as TGTGCCAGCAGTTATCAGGTGAACACTGAAGCTTTCTTT.

This clonotype was counted only a few times. The J gene is TRBJ2-1, the V gene TRBV19; 8 nucleotides match TRBD2. Germline loops: CDR1 LNHDA, CDR2 SQIVND (reference sequence). CDR3 size: 14 residues. The junction had 11 bases not matched to a gene; V was cut back by 6 bases and J by 10 bases. The CDR3 here is CASSISGGPTEQFF. The CDR3 coding sequence is TGTGCCAGTAGCATATCGGGAGGGCCAACGGAGCAGTTCTTC.

The CDR3 spells CASSYGLGPDEQFF. As DNA, the CDR3 is TGTGCCAGCAGTTACGGGTTAGGCCCAGATGAGCAGTTCTTC. V usage is TRBV6-5 and J usage is TRBJ2-1, with D uncertain. This CDR3 region has 14 residues. Trimming cost V 2 bases and J 8 bases, with 13 bases left between them. Germline V gene sequence: CDR1 MNHEY, CDR2 SVGAGI.

A remark on this clonotype: A much bigger clone sits one base away, suggesting this may be a read error. This chain connects TRBV6-5 to TRBJ2-7; no definite D call. The germline CDR1 and CDR2 sequences are MNHEY and SVGAGI. With 0 bases removed from V and 2 bases from J, the gap between germline ends came to 14 bases. CDR3 length: 16 amino acids. CDR3 sequence: CASSYSEASLPYEQYF. The CDR3 DNA reads TGTGCCAGCAGTTACTCTGAGGCCAGTCTCCCCTACGAGCAGTACTTC.

This clonotype was counted at least ten times. V and J are TRBV3-1 and TRBJ1-1; D remains unclear. Trimming took off 1 base at V and 3 bases at J, with 3 bases between the two ends. The CDR3 totals 12 residues. CDR1 LGHDT and CDR2 YNNKEL come from the germline V gene (reference sequence). The CDR3 nucleotides read TGTGCCAGCAGCCAAGCCGACACTGAAGCTTTCTTT. Its protein is CASSQADTEAFF. Supplemented by reference TRBV3-1 and TRBJ1-1, the full variable domain reads DTAVSQTPKYLVTQMGNDKSIKCEQNLGHDTMYWYKQDSKKFLKIMFSYNNKELIINETVPNRFSPKSPDKAHLNLHINSLELGDSAVYFCASSQADTEAFFGQGTRLTVV.

There are a few counts of this clonotype. The V gene is TRBV20-1, the J gene TRBJ2-7; no reliable D call. The CDR3 sequence is 10 residues long. Germline CDR1 and CDR2: DFQATT and SNEGSKA (reference sequence). Deletions cut 2 bases from V and 5 bases from J, with 4 bases between. The CDR3 is CSARPNEQYF. CDR3 DNA: TGCAGTGCTAGACCCAACGAGCAGTACTTC.

This clonotype was seen only a few times. J is TRBJ2-4 and V is TRBV19; D may be TRBD2 (6 bases). In germline, CDR1 is LNHDA, CDR2 SQIVND (reference sequence). V lost 0 bases and J lost 8, with 17 bases in between. This CDR3 contains 16 residues. CDR3 loop: CASSIDLGSGGDIQYF. The CDR3, as DNA: TGTGCCAGTAGTATAGATCTGGGTAGCGGAGGCGACATTCAGTACTTC.

The table lists this clonotype with a few counts. The gene calls are TRBV19 and TRBJ2-3; 8 bases are a match to TRBD1. V lost 3 bases and J lost 0; bases outside the gene matches: 2. CDR1 and CDR2 from the germline V gene are LNHDA and SQIVND (reference sequence). The CDR3 totals 15 residues. The CDR3 region has the DNA TGTGCCAGTAGTATGGGACAGGAAAGCACAGATACGCAGTATTTT. Its protein is CASSMGQESTDTQYF.